The clone carrying this T cell receptor beta chain has a count of ten or more. Its specificity is unknown. This sample was taken from a study of prognosis after radiotherapy for stage I lung cancer. Study context: In 12 to 15 patients the disease was a newly diagnosed primary stage I lung tumor, whereas 5 or 6 had oligometastatic NSCLC following surgical resection of the primary tumor. None of the patients had concurrent treatment alongside stereotactic body radiotherapy. Overall study results and limits: Patients who went on to get distant metastases had lower Shannon entropy after stereotactic body radiation therapy. The way patients used TRBV and TRBJ genes reportedly differed depending on whether they had metastases.

Genomic DNA was the source, and TCR beta CDR3 was amplified from it by two-round multiplex PCR. Gene-specific TRBV and TRBJ primers were used in PCR round one. TCRdb re-called the multiplex PCR reads with MiXCR, one entry per CDR3 protein. The table shows fewer than 40,000 distinct CDR3 sequences, with under 35% occurring only once. The CDR3 runs 15 residues. V was cut by 4 bases and J by 2 bases, with 14 bases left in between. Germline-derived CDR1 and CDR2 are MGHRA and YSYEKL. The starting material was PBMCs, obtained before or after stereotactic body radiation therapy (not recorded which). This clonotype originated in a donor older than 45 with non-small cell lung cancer. This sequence joins TRBV4-1 and TRBJ1-2; weak D call: TRBD1 (5 bases). The CDR3 nucleotides read TGCGCCAGCAGCCCACCCTGGGACGTAAACTATGGCTACACCTTC. Translated: CASSPPWDVNYGYTF.